A selection of T cell receptor beta chains follows, all from one sample in a study of cytomegalovirus exposure and HLA in healthy donors. Libraries were prepared by immunoSEQ multiplex PCR; TCRdb keeps only in-frame clonotypes and omits some of them. The sample gives approximately 170,000 clones, approximately 80% of which show up once; 2.4% is in the top ten. Sequencing was performed on PBMCs. The receptor source for this set is a male donor in good health and CMV-seronegative. The CDR3 runs from the conserved cysteine through the conserved F or W. Fields, in order: V gene, J gene, clone size, D gene, CDR3 DNA, CDR3 protein. A D gene is named only where the DNA matches it firmly. Expanded clones get a size class; other rows say once, few or many, or leave the size out.

>TRBV19|TRBJ2-3|.|TRBD1
TGTGCCAGTAGTAATACAGGGGCAGATACGCAGTATTTT
CASSNTGADTQYF
>TRBV14|TRBJ2-1|.|TRBD2
TGTGCCAGCAGCCAAGATTATAGGACCAAACCCCGGGAGGATGAGCAGTTCTTC
CASSQDYRTKPREDEQFF
>TRBV2|TRBJ2-3|.|TRBD2
TGTGCCAGCAGGGAACGGGGGGGCAGAAATACGCAGTATTTT
CASRERGGRNTQYF
>TRBV5-1|TRBJ2-3|.|TRBD2
TGCGCCAGCAGCTCGGGACTAGCGGGGGGGAGGTTCACAGATACGCAGTATTTT
CASSSGLAGGRFTDTQYF
>TRBV7-9|TRBJ2-5|.|.
TGTGCCAGCAGCCTTCCTAGGCGATTGGGAGAGACCCAGTACTTC
CASSLPRRLGETQYF
>TRBV29-1|TRBJ1-3|.|.
TGCAGCGTTGTAGGGGCTCAGGACACCATATATTTT
CSVVGAQDTIYF
>TRBV11-2|TRBJ1-2|.|.
TGTGCCAGCAGCGTTATTAAGGGATGGAGGGGCTACCCCTTC
CASSVIKGWRGYPF
>TRBV4-3|TRBJ2-3|.|TRBD2
TGCGCCAGCAGCCAAGGTGGGGGTAGCGGGGGGGAAACAGATACGCAGTATTTT
CASSQGGGSGGETDTQYF
>TRBV7-8|TRBJ2-1|.|.
TGTGCCAGCAGCTTAGTGGTGGGGGGTTACAATGAGCAGTTCTTC
CASSLVVGGYNEQFF
>TRBV29-1|TRBJ1-1|.|.
TGCAGCGCTCAGGTCGCTTGGAACACTGAAGCTTTCTTT
CSAQVAWNTEAFF
>TRBV6-1|TRBJ2-5|.|TRBD2
TGTGCCAGCACTAGCGGGAAAGAGACCCAGTACTTC
CASTSGKETQYF
>TRBV19|TRBJ1-2|.|.
TGTGCCAGTAGGGCCAGGGCCATCTATGGCTACACCTTC
CASRARAIYGYTF
>TRBV30|TRBJ1-2|.|.
TGTGCCTGGAGTGGGTCAGGGGCTAACTATGGCTACACCTTC
CAWSGSGANYGYTF
>TRBV18|TRBJ2-4|.|TRBD2
TGTGCCAGCTCACCAGGGGGGGTCATTCAGTACTTC
CASSPGGVIQYF
>TRBV29-1|TRBJ2-1|.|.
TGCAGCGTCGAGGACGGGGTCAACTACAATGAGCAGTTCTTC
CSVEDGVNYNEQFF
>TRBV29-1|TRBJ1-1|few|.
TGCAGCGTTGGCGTCAGGGTGCCTGAAGCTTTCTTT
CSVGVRVPEAFF
>TRBV19|TRBJ1-2|.|.
TGTGCCAGTAGTCAAGACAGATTCTATGGCTACACCTTC
CASSQDRFYGYTF
>TRBV7-2|TRBJ1-5|.|TRBD1
TGTGCCAGCAGCTCAGGACAGGTCAATCAGCCCCAGCATTTT
CASSSGQVNQPQHF
>TRBV21-1|TRBJ2-1|few|.
TGTGCCAGCAGCGGGCGGGACGACAATGAGCAGTTCTTC
CASSGRDDNEQFF
>TRBV6-5|TRBJ2-2|.|.
TGTGCCAGCAGTTACTCAGCCCAGGGTGGAACCGGGGAGCTGTTTTTT
CASSYSAQGGTGELFF
>TRBV5-6|TRBJ2-7|.|.
TGTGCCAGCAGCTTGGTAACCTACGAGCAGTACTTC
CASSLVTYEQYF
>TRBV6-1|TRBJ1-4|.|.
TGTGCCAGCAGTGACCTAGGAGGGGCAGGGGAAAAACTGTTTTTT
CASSDLGGAGEKLFF
>TRBV5-6|TRBJ2-3|.|.
TGTGCCAGCAGCTTCCAGGGTCCAGATACGCAGTATTTT
CASSFQGPDTQYF
>TRBV7-3|TRBJ2-3|.|TRBD2
TGTGCCAGCAGCCACGGACTAGCGGGGATGGGAGATACGCAGTATTTT
CASSHGLAGMGDTQYF
>TRBV5-4|TRBJ1-1|.|TRBD1
TGTGCCAGCAGCCCCCCAGGGGGACGGAACACTGAAGCTTTCTTT
CASSPPGGRNTEAFF
>TRBV15|TRBJ1-1|.|.
TGTGCCACCAGCAGAGGAGGGAAAGCTTTCTTT
CATSRGGKAFF
>TRBV5-6|TRBJ2-1|.|TRBD2
TGTGCCAGCAGCTTCCGGGGGGTTTACAATGAGCAGTTCTTC
CASSFRGVYNEQFF
>TRBV29-1|TRBJ2-7|.|TRBD1
TGCAGCGTACGGACAGGGCCCTACGAGCAGTACTTC
CSVRTGPYEQYF
>TRBV28|TRBJ1-5|.|TRBD1
TGTGCCAGCGGGACAGGGGGCGGCAATCAGCCCCAGCATTTT
CASGTGGGNQPQHF
>TRBV5-4|TRBJ2-7|.|TRBD1
TGTGCCAGCAGCTTGGACAGGGGGTCCCACGAGCAGTACTTC
CASSLDRGSHEQYF
>TRBV7-2|TRBJ1-3|.|TRBD1
TGTGCCAGCAGCTTAGCCCACAGGGGTGGAAACACCATATATTTT
CASSLAHRGGNTIYF
>TRBV5-4|TRBJ2-5|few|.
TGTGCCAGCAGCTCACAAGAGACCCAGTACTTC
CASSSQETQYF
>TRBV5-1|TRBJ1-5|.|.
TGCGCCAGCAGCTTGGCCGGCTCGACTAATCAGCCCCAGCATTTT
CASSLAGSTNQPQHF
>TRBV6-1|TRBJ1-4|few|.
TGTGCCAGCAGCCAGACCACGGGTGGGGAAAAACTGTTTTTT
CASSQTTGGEKLFF
>TRBV6-1|TRBJ1-2|few|.
TGTGCCAGCAGCTTCTTAGGGGATGGCTACACCTTC
CASSFLGDGYTF
>TRBV28|TRBJ2-3|.|TRBD1
TGTGCCAGCTCCGGGACAGGGGTGGTCGATACGCAGTATTTT
CASSGTGVVDTQYF
>TRBV7-2|TRBJ1-5|.|.
TGTGCCAGCAGCTTAGATCCGGGATCCAATCAGCCCCAGCATTTT
CASSLDPGSNQPQHF
>TRBV10-3|TRBJ2-5|once|.
TGTGCCATCAGTGGACAACCCTGGGGCTCGGTGGGGTTTGGAGAGACCCAGTACTTC
CAISGQPWGSVGFGETQYF